These T cell receptor beta chains were read from a single sample in a study of identical twins. MiXCR was run by TCRdb on the 5' RACE reads, yielding one entry per CDR3 protein. The data contain 500,000 or so distinct CDR3 sequences, approximately 15% of them seen just once; the ten biggest clones take up roughly 0.56%. These same records also appear under a second study, on yellow fever vaccine responses in identical twins.

The material sequenced was CD4+ T cells sorted from blood. These TCRs come from a woman under 30 in good health. Both conserved end residues are part of each CDR3. A D gene is named only where the DNA matches it firmly. Clone size, where shown, is once, few, many, or a class for clones that have expanded.

size,D,V,J,CDR3,DNA
few,TRBD1,TRBV30,TRBJ2-4,CAWSSGTGFENIQYF,TGTGCCTGGAGTTCCGGGACAGGGTTCGAAAACATTCAGTACTTC
-,TRBD1,TRBV18,TRBJ2-5,CASSGDREPQETQYF,TGTGCCAGCTCAGGCGACAGGGAGCCTCAAGAGACCCAGTACTTC
few,-,TRBV6-1,TRBJ2-5,CASSDFGGRETQYF,TGTGCCAGCAGTGACTTCGGCGGAAGGGAGACCCAGTACTTC
few,TRBD1,TRBV12-3/TRBV12-4,TRBJ1-1,CASRPQGGNTEAFF,TGTGCCAGCAGACCACAGGGGGGGAACACTGAAGCTTTCTTT
few,TRBD1,TRBV10-3,TRBJ2-7,CAISDPGQGAYEQYF,TGTGCCATCAGTGATCCCGGACAGGGAGCCTACGAGCAGTACTTC
few,-,TRBV7-2,TRBJ2-3,CASSLTTVTTDTQYF,TGTGCCAGCAGCTTAACTACGGTCACCACAGATACGCAGTATTTT
few,-,TRBV3-1,TRBJ2-5,CASSQDWVAETQYF,TGTGCCAGCAGCCAAGATTGGGTAGCGGAGACCCAGTACTTC
few,-,TRBV10-3,TRBJ1-5,CAIRSSTGSNQPQHF,TGTGCCATCAGATCATCCACGGGTAGCAATCAGCCCCAGCATTTT
few,-,TRBV5-4,TRBJ2-7,CASSSPGLTYEQYF,TGTGCCAGCAGCTCCCCAGGTCTGACCTACGAGCAGTACTTC
many,-,TRBV10-2,TRBJ1-5,CASSHGGERPQHF,TGCGCCAGCAGCCATGGGGGGGAGCGACCCCAGCATTTT
few,-,TRBV10-3,TRBJ2-7,CAIRPGTTDEQYF,TGTGCCATCAGGCCAGGGACAACCGACGAGCAGTACTTC
few,TRBD2,TRBV6-5,TRBJ2-7,CASSYGLAGGPSEQYF,TGTGCCAGCAGTTATGGGCTAGCGGGGGGGCCAAGCGAGCAGTACTTC
-,-,TRBV12-3/TRBV12-4,TRBJ2-3,CASSLPKGTDTQYF,TGTGCCAGCAGTTTACCCAAGGGCACAGATACGCAGTATTTT
-,TRBD2,TRBV3-1,TRBJ2-5,CASSQELAEGETQYF,TGTGCCAGCAGCCAAGAACTAGCGGAAGGGGAGACCCAGTACTTC
many,-,TRBV12-3/TRBV12-4,TRBJ2-2,CASSPTTGELFF,TGTGCCAGCAGTCCGACCACCGGGGAGCTGTTTTTT
-,-,TRBV18,TRBJ2-3,CASSPPSNRGTDTQYF,TGTGCCAGCTCACCACCCTCAAACCGAGGCACAGATACGCAGTATTTT
-,TRBD2,TRBV11-2,TRBJ2-1,CASSVLAGGGDEQFF,TGTGCCAGCAGCGTTCTAGCGGGAGGGGGCGATGAGCAGTTCTTC
many,-,TRBV6-2/TRBV6-3,TRBJ2-7,CASSTGSGRPFYEQYF,TGTGCCAGCAGTACCGGATCGGGACGGCCTTTCTACGAGCAGTACTTC
-,TRBD1,TRBV12-3/TRBV12-4,TRBJ2-3,CASSATGAADTQYF,TGTGCCAGCAGCGCTACAGGGGCAGCAGATACGCAGTATTTT
few,-,TRBV7-2,TRBJ2-5,CASSSGRGNRETQYF,TGTGCCAGCAGCTCGGGACGGGGGAATCGGGAGACCCAGTACTTC
-,TRBD2,TRBV2,TRBJ2-1,CASSAGGGAAGEQFF,TGTGCCAGCAGTGCGGGGGGTGGGGCGGCGGGTGAGCAGTTCTTC
few,-,TRBV6-1,TRBJ2-7,CASSATGQSFTYEQYF,TGTGCCAGCAGCGCTACGGGACAAAGCTTTACCTACGAGCAGTACTTC
many,TRBD2,TRBV29-1,TRBJ2-3,CSVAGGPDTQYF,TGCAGCGTAGCGGGAGGGCCAGATACGCAGTATTTT
many,TRBD2,TRBV5-1,TRBJ2-1,CASSLARTSAYNEQFF,TGCGCCAGCAGCTTGGCCCGGACTAGCGCGTACAATGAGCAGTTCTTC
few,-,TRBV7-8,TRBJ2-1,CASSLDPLSSYNEQFF,TGTGCCAGCAGCTTAGATCCGCTGAGCTCCTACAATGAGCAGTTCTTC
many,TRBD1,TRBV6-5,TRBJ2-3,CASSSGTGTDTQYF,TGTGCCAGCAGTTCCGGGACAGGCACAGATACGCAGTATTTT
many,-,TRBV12-3/TRBV12-4,TRBJ2-2,CASRGLMNTGELFF,TGTGCCAGCAGGGGACTCATGAACACCGGGGAGCTGTTTTTT
few,TRBD1,TRBV18,TRBJ2-1,CASSPRQGGYNEQFF,TGTGCCAGCTCACCACGACAGGGGGGCTACAATGAGCAGTTCTTC
few,TRBD2,TRBV11-2,TRBJ2-1,CASSPPGTSIHEQFF,TGTGCCAGCAGCCCTCCCGGGACTAGCATCCATGAGCAGTTCTTC
-,-,TRBV6-2/TRBV6-3,TRBJ2-1,CASSLYTRGSDNEQFF,TGTGCCAGCAGTCTCTATACTAGGGGGAGCGACAATGAGCAGTTCTTC
-,TRBD2,TRBV5-1,TRBJ2-2,CASSVAGDTGELFF,TGCGCCAGCAGCGTAGCGGGCGACACCGGGGAGCTGTTTTTT
few,TRBD2,TRBV3-1,TRBJ2-7,CASSQVPSGTYEQYF,TGTGCCAGCAGCCAAGTTCCTAGCGGCACCTACGAGCAGTACTTC
-,-,TRBV11-3,TRBJ2-3,CASSRLGNSDTQYF,TGTGCCAGCAGCCGACTAGGAAATTCAGATACGCAGTATTTT
-,-,TRBV6-5,TRBJ2-7,CASSYGRAGTSYEQYF,TGTGCCAGCAGTTACGGCCGCGCAGGGACCTCCTACGAGCAGTACTTC
-,-,TRBV11-2,TRBJ2-3,CASSFGPTGAGTDTQYF,TGTGCCAGCAGCTTCGGACCCACGGGGGCTGGCACAGATACGCAGTATTTT
many,-,TRBV3-1,TRBJ2-2,CASSRGGELFF,TGTGCCAGCAGCAGGGGGGGGGAGCTGTTTTTT
-,-,TRBV20-1,TRBJ2-7,CSAQSVSYEQYF,TGCAGTGCTCAATCGGTCTCCTACGAGCAGTACTTC